One and the same sample provided the 5 T cell receptor beta chains below, sequenced in a study of blood T cell repertoires in COVID-19. Measured with immunoSEQ multiplex PCR; TCRdb has only the in-frame clones, and not every one. The table lists 150,000 to 200,000 clones, roughly 85% of them singletons. The sequencing sample was made of peripheral blood. The receptors derive from a human donor with acute or convalescent COVID-19. The donor label of this sample is uncertain.

The genes are TRBV7-3 and TRBJ1-4; the D is unclear. The germline V gene encodes CDR1 SGHTA and CDR2 FQGTGA. The V gene lost 4 bases and the J gene lost 8 bases, with 11 bases spanning the gap. The CDR3 consists of 13 residues. The CDR3 DNA follows: TGTGCCAGCAGCTCCTCCCCGAGGGAAAAACTGTTTTTT. Its translation: CASSSSPREKLFF.

The chain carries TRBV15 and TRBJ1-3; the D is unclear. Germline V CDR1 and CDR2: LNHNV, YYDKDF (reference sequence). Trimming shortened V by 5 bases and J by 4 bases, and 12 bases separated the two germline ends. This CDR3 comprises 14 residues. CDR3: CATSRGEGGNTIYF. In DNA form, the CDR3 reads TGTGCCACCAGCCGTGGAGAAGGCGGAAACACCATATATTTT. Together with reference TRBV15 and TRBJ1-3, the CDR3 gives the full variable domain: DAMVIQNPRYQVTQFGKPVTLSCSQTLNHNVMYWYQQKSSQAPKLLFHYYDKDFNNEADTPDNFQSRRPNTSFCFLDIRSPGLGDTAMYLCATSRGEGGNTIYFGEGSWLTVV.

This chain connects TRBV5-5 to TRBJ1-5; 7 bases fit TRBD1. J was trimmed by 2 bases and V by 4 bases; bases with no gene match: 6. Germline values: CDR1 SGHKS, CDR2 YYEKEE (reference sequence). The CDR3 runs 15 residues. The CDR3 protein is CASSRAGGGNQPQHF. CDR3 nucleotides: TGTGCCAGCAGCCGGGCAGGGGGTGGCAATCAGCCCCAGCATTTT.

The chain joins TRBV30 to TRBJ1-2; 7 bases are shared with TRBD1. This CDR3 spans 13 amino acids. In germline, CDR1 is GTSNPN, CDR2 SVGIG (reference sequence). Losses at the gene ends were 4 bases for V and 4 bases for J; bases not matched to a gene: 6. DNA of the CDR3: TGTGCCTGGAACCGGGACAGTCTCTATGGCTACACCTTC. This codes for CAWNRDSLYGYTF.

J is TRBJ1-6 and V is TRBV10-3; D is uncertain. The CDR3 has 13 residues. The germline gives CDR1 ENHRY, CDR2 SYGVKD. V was cut by 0 bases and J by 13 bases, with 10 bases left in between. CDR3 protein: CAISESARNPLHF. The CDR3 DNA is TGTGCCATCAGTGAGTCAGCGAGAAATCCCCTCCACTTT.